Each of the 18 T cell receptor beta chains below was sequenced from the same sample in a study of shared clonotypes between healthy human individuals (dated by TCRdb to 2018 to 2021). Preparation of the library involved the immunoSEQ multiplex PCR assay. Imported from immuneACCESS, the table was reduced by TCRdb to in-frame sequences with V and J called. These copies leave out some clones; in studies compared against another copy, an unresolved V gene accounts for under half, and the cause of the remainder is not known. The sample table contains about 460,000 clones; only one count was recorded for around 77% of them. The ten largest clonotypes hold about 12% of the sample. Sequencing was done on a sample of PBMCs. The receptors here all came from a woman between 40 and 55 years old in good health. Some clones in this sample may be carry-over from other donors' samples.

The gene calls are TRBV19 and TRBJ1-3, with D possibly TRBD1 on 6 matching bases. This CDR3 comprises 15 residues. CDR1 is LNHDA, CDR2 SQIVND, per germline (reference sequence). V gave up 7 bases and J gave up 3 bases, with 16 bases separating them. CDR3: CASTKGGFDGNTIYF. The CDR3 coding sequence is TGTGCCAGTACGAAAGGGGGGTTCGATGGAAACACCATATATTTT.

This clone was detected ten times or more. Here the CDR3 reads CASSPTGGNYEQYF. The DNA for the CDR3 is TGCGCCAGCAGCCCGACAGGGGGCAATTACGAGCAGTACTTC. The J gene is TRBJ2-7, the V gene TRBV4-1, with TRBD1 matching over 10 bases. CDR3 size: 14 residues. Germline lookup yields CDR1 MGHRA and CDR2 YSYEKL. The V and J ends lost 4 bases and 4 bases, in that order; junction bases with no gene match: 4.

The chain is built from TRBV4-2 and TRBJ1-2; D gene unclear. Trimming removed 0 bases at V and 8 bases at J, with 10 bases between. CDR1 and CDR2 from the germline V gene are LGHNA and YNFKEQ. The CDR3 has 13 residues. The CDR3 sequence: CASSQDRVVGYTF. The CDR3 region has the DNA TGTGCCAGCAGCCAAGATAGGGTGGTAGGCTACACCTTC.

A note on this clone: Other DNA variants within this sample encode the same CDR3. The V gene is TRBV30, the J gene TRBJ1-1; 9 nucleotides align to TRBD1. Trimming removed 2 bases from V and 3 bases from J; junction bases left unmatched: 4. Germline V lookup: CDR1 GTSNPN, CDR2 SVGIG (reference sequence). The CDR3 is 14 amino acids. The CDR3 spells CAWSRTGVHTEAFF. For the CDR3, the DNA is TGTGCCTGGAGTAGGACAGGGGTGCACACTGAAGCTTTCTTT.

A note on this clone: The junction shows a germline mismatch at one end, possibly a read error. The chain is built from TRBV6-1 and TRBJ2-2; 8 positions agree with TRBD2. There are 16 residues in the CDR3. CDR1 and CDR2 (germline): MNHNS, SASEGT. In DNA form, the CDR3 reads TGTGCCAGCAGTGACGCAGCGGGAGCCGAACACCGGGGAGCTGTTTTT. Translated: CASSDAAGAEHRGAVF.

The genes are TRBV6-6 and TRBJ1-3, with a possible D match to TRBD1 (6 bases). Germline loops: CDR1 MNHNY, CDR2 SVGAGI (reference sequence). The V end lost 4 bases, the J end lost 15 bases, and 13 bases lay between the germline ends. The CDR3 extends over 11 amino acids. CDR3 residues: CASSSNRVTYF. CDR3 DNA: TGTGCCAGCAGTTCCAACAGGGTTACATATTTT.

Comment on this clone: This could be a read error, since a much larger clone is one nucleotide away. The chain uses TRBV18 and TRBJ2-2; the D gene is possibly TRBD2 (5 bases). This CDR3 has 17 residues. Germline V lookup: CDR1 KGHSH, CDR2 LQKENI. The CDR3: CASSPRRELTNTGELLF. The CDR3 DNA reads TGTGCCAGCTCACCACGACGAGAGCTTACGAACACCGGGGAGCTGCTTTTT.

The V gene is TRBV5-1, the J gene TRBJ1-6, with TRBD1 matching over 8 bases. Trimming took 3 bases from V and 6 from J; bases not matched to a gene: 11. Germline CDR1 SGHRS, CDR2 YFSETQ. The CDR3 runs 17 residues. The CDR3 DNA reads as TGCGCCAGCAGCTGGGACCGAGGCAGGGGGCTTAATTCACCCCTCCACTTT. Its protein is CASSWDRGRGLNSPLHF.

The CDR3 DNA sequence: TGCGCCAGCAGCGTGGGACAGGGGGCGGATGCCAAAAACATTCAGTACTTC. Encoded protein: CASSVGQGADAKNIQYF. The V call is TRBV5-1, the J call TRBJ2-4; 12 positions match TRBD1. The CDR3 covers 17 residues. V shed 4 bases, J shed 1 base, and the junction held 6 bases outside the gene matches. Germline values: CDR1 SGHRS, CDR2 YFSETQ.

The gene calls are TRBV7-9 and TRBJ2-7, with D possibly being TRBD2 (6 bases). Germline CDR1 and CDR2: SEHNR and FQNEAQ (reference sequence). This CDR3 comprises 14 residues. The V and J ends lost 0 bases and 2 bases respectively, with 8 bases between them. CDR3: CASSLAASAYEQYF. Written as DNA, the CDR3 is TGTGCCAGCAGCTTAGCTGCTAGCGCCTACGAGCAGTACTTC.

This clone was recorded at least ten times. The J gene is TRBJ2-1, the V gene TRBV6-4; D unclear. The germline gives CDR1 MRHNA, CDR2 SNTAGT. The CDR3 covers 16 residues. V lost 2 bases and J lost 0, with 11 bases in between. The CDR3 DNA sequence: TGTGCCAGCAGTGACGAAGCTGCGAGCTCCTACAATGAGCAGTTCTTC. This encodes CASSDEAASSYNEQFF.

The CDR3: CSIQPRDGSYEQYF. The CDR3 DNA is TGCAGCATCCAGCCTCGGGACGGTTCCTACGAGCAGTACTTC. The chain uses TRBV29-1 and TRBJ2-7; D may correspond to TRBD1 or TRBD2 (5 bases each). The V gene lost 8 bases and the J gene lost 1 base, with 18 bases spanning the gap. The CDR3 is made up of 14 amino acids. The V gene's germline CDR1 is SQVTM and CDR2 ANQGSEA.

This clone was seen once. This chain joins TRBV14 and TRBJ2-7; 9 bases fit TRBD1. This CDR3 contains 16 residues. Trimming removed 4 bases from V and 2 bases from J; junction bases left unmatched: 9. Germline V gives CDR1 SGHDN, CDR2 FVKESK. The CDR3 sequence is CASSPLPGQGTYEQYF. CDR3 nucleotide sequence: TGTGCCAGCAGCCCGTTGCCGGGACAGGGCACCTACGAGCAGTACTTC.

V and J are TRBV7-9 and TRBJ2-6, with a possible D match to TRBD1 (5 bases). V lost 0 bases to trimming and J lost 9 bases, with 18 bases between them. The length of the CDR3 is 17 residues. Germline CDR1 and CDR2: SEHNR and FQNEAQ (reference sequence). CDR3 protein: CASSLAKSGRAGNVLTF. The CDR3 coding sequence is TGTGCCAGCAGCTTAGCGAAGTCGGGCAGGGCTGGCAACGTCCTGACTTTC.

In its sample, this clone was seen a few times. The V call is TRBV6-5, the J call TRBJ2-7; D uncertain. Between the trimmed V and J ends, which lost 2 bases and 4 bases, there was a span of 12 bases. This CDR3 has 14 residues. In germline, CDR1 is MNHEY, CDR2 SVGAGI. CDR3 bases: TGTGCCAGCAGTTACGGTGGTGATTCGTACGAGCAGTACTTC. It yields the protein CASSYGGDSYEQYF.

This clone was counted a few times. The same CDR3 also results from other DNA sequences found in this sample. The CDR3 DNA reads TGTGCCAGCAGCACCCGGGACAGGGAAGGGCGGGAGCAGTACTTC. Its protein is CASSTRDREGREQYF. J is TRBJ2-5 and V is TRBV4-2; 9 nucleotides agree with TRBD1. J lost 11 bases, V lost 5 bases, and 15 bases had no gene match. The CDR3 extends over 15 amino acids. Germline lookup yields CDR1 LGHNA and CDR2 YNFKEQ.

This chain links TRBV27 with TRBJ2-1; TRBD2 agrees at 10 bases. The CDR3 is 14 amino acids. The V and J ends lost 3 bases and 7 bases, in that order; junction bases with no gene match: 3. Germline-derived CDR1 and CDR2 are MNHEY and SMNVEV (reference sequence). The CDR3 loop is CASSFSGRRNEQFF. The DNA for the CDR3 is TGTGCCAGCAGTTTTAGCGGGAGGCGAAATGAGCAGTTCTTC.

The chain is built from TRBV5-1 and TRBJ2-1; D uncertain. The CDR3 sequence is 12 residues long. CDR1 is SGHRS, CDR2 YFSETQ, per germline. V lost 4 bases and J 3 bases, leaving 5 bases between the germline ends. The CDR3 loop reads CASSTFYNEQFF. The CDR3 region has the DNA TGCGCCAGCAGCACTTTCTACAATGAGCAGTTCTTC.